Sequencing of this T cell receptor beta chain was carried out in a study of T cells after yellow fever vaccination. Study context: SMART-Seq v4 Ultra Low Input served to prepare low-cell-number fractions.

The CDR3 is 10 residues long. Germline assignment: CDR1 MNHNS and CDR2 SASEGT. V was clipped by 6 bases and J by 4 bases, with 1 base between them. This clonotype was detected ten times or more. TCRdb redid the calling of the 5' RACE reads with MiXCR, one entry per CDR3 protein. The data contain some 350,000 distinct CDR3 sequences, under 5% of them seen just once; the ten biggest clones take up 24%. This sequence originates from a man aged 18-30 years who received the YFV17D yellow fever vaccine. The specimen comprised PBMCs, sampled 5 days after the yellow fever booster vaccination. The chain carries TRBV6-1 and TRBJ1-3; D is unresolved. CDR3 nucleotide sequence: TGTGCCAGCAGCGGAAACACCATATATTTT. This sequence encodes CASSGNTIYF.